The T cell receptor beta chain under discussion was sequenced for a study of human T cells and chemical hapten exposure. Study at large: Throughout the roughly 26-week study, diphenylcyclopropenone was applied weekly to the patients' scalps.

Germline lookup yields CDR1 SNHLY and CDR2 FYNNEI. V gave up 7 bases and J gave up 8 bases; unmatched junction bases: 10. This CDR3 has 16 residues. This clonotype has a handful of counts. The time point: patch test 3, about 24 weeks after DPC sensitization. Treatment noted: therapeutic diphenylcyclopropenone sensitization with weekly scalp DPC. TCRdb ran MiXCR on the RACE reads and lists one entry per CDR3 protein. The sample contains some 110,000 distinct CDR3 sequences, over 9% of which appear only once. The input for sequencing was whole blood, taken in connection with sensitization to the hapten diphenylcyclopropenone (DPC). The TCR comes from a woman aged 45-65 years with alopecia areata. Some clones in this sample may be carry-over from other donors' samples. The chain has TRBV2 and TRBJ2-3; 15 nucleotides align to TRBD2. CDR3 protein: CASIGGLAGGRGTQYF. The DNA of the CDR3 is TGTGCCAGCATCGGTGGACTAGCGGGGGGGCGGGGTACGCAGTATTTT.